This TCR beta chain was sequenced for a study of CD8+CD57+ T cells in acquired aplastic anemia. Study-wide results and limits: Between the patient and control groups, CD8+ Simpson's diversity did not differ significantly.

As for this clonotype: Its cognate antigen is unknown. At one of its ends the junction is not consistent with the germline gene, which may arise from a read error.

This CDR3 contains 15 residues. CDR1 and CDR2 from the germline V gene are SGHRS and YFSETQ. Genomic DNA constituted the template upon which TCR beta VDJ and CDR3 profiling was performed. TCRdb recomputed calls from the reads with MiXCR, one row per CDR3 protein. This sample has approximately 220,000 distinct CDR3 sequences; less than 60% occur once, and the top ten carry around 20%. CD8+CD57+ cell expansion had been shown by flow cytometry in patients chosen for sequencing. The V call is TRBV5-1, the J call TRBJ1-5; tentatively, D is TRBD1 (6 bases). The clonotype originates from a human donor with aplastic anemia. The sequenced material came from sorted CD4+, CD8+, or CD8+CD57+ T cells (not recorded which) from PBMCs. In nucleotides, the CDR3 is TGTGCCAGCAGCCAAGATCCAGGGGACAATCAGCCCCAGCATTTT. This encodes CASSQDPGDNQPQHF.